This passage covers 18 T cell receptor beta chains from one sample sequenced in a study of tissue T cells after allogeneic stem cell transplantation (dated 2022 in TCRdb). Libraries were prepared through the immunoSEQ multiplex PCR assay. TCRdb took over this immuneACCESS table, retaining in-frame rearrangements with V and J assigned. Such tables are incomplete; in checked studies, under half of the missing clones stem from an unresolved V gene, and the remainder is unexplained. The sample table records 7,000 to 9,500 clones; 60% to 80% of these occur just once. The biggest ten clones account for 0.7% to 0.95% of the sample. The sequenced material came from blood. All receptors derive from a female BALB/c mouse in good health. The MHC haplotype carried by mice of this strain is H2-d.

For this clone: Mouse gene names and germline throughout. CDR3 sequence: CASGDINTEVFF. The sequenced CDR3 bases are TGTGCCAGCGGAGACATAAACACAGAAGTCTTC. J is TRBJ1-1 and V is TRBV13-2; D call uncertain. With the read ending 1 residue before the CDR3 end, the germline J gene is used to fill in that end. V was cut by 5 bases and J by 1 base, with 6 bases left in between. CDR1 and CDR2 (germline): NNHNN, SYGAGS (reference sequence). The CDR3 consists of 12 residues.

Details on this clone: Gene names and germline match the mouse. The observed sequence ends 1 residue before the CDR3 terminus, with the missing tail filled in from the germline J gene. The chain is built from TRBV13-3 and TRBJ1-4; D uncertain. This CDR3 spans 12 amino acids. The V end was cut by 2 bases, the J end by 7 bases, with 6 bases between. Germline assignment: CDR1 NNHDY and CDR2 SYVADS. The CDR3 DNA, read in part, is TGTGCCAGCAGTGACCGCACCGAAAGATTATTT. Its translation is CASSDRTERLF. The CDR3 in its entirety is CASSDRTERLFF.

Concerning this clone: The germline and genes are mouse ones. The sequenced fragment ends 1 residue before the CDR3 boundary, so the rest is inferred from the germline J gene. The chain employs TRBV19 and TRBJ2-7, with TRBD2 matching 14 bases. The germline gives CDR1 FNHDT, CDR2 SITEND (reference sequence). The V gene end was trimmed by 6 bases and the J gene end by 7 bases; junction bases not matched to a gene: 6. The CDR3 loop spans 14 amino acids. This CDR3 reads CASTPGLGGREQYF. The sequenced CDR3 bases are TGTGCCAGCACTCCGGGACTGGGGGGGCGGGAACAGTAC. The variable domain in full, with the rest retrieved from reference TRBV19 and TRBJ2-7, is GGIITQTPKFLIGQEGQKLTLKCQQNFNHDTMYWYRQDSGKGLRLIYYSITENDLQKGDLSEGYDASREKKSSFSLTVTSAQKNEMAVFLCASTPGLGGREQYFGPGTRLTVL.

This clone was found once. Gene names refer to mouse genes. The observed sequence ends 1 residue before the CDR3 terminus, with the missing tail filled in from the germline J gene. This chain links TRBV20 with TRBJ2-2, with 8 bases that match TRBD1. Germline V gene sequence: CDR1 GFQATS, CDR2 STVNSAI. This CDR3 region has 13 residues. After removal of 1 base from V and 6 bases from J, the junction contained 1 base not matched to a gene. CDR3 DNA (partial): TGTGGTGCTAGGGGACAGGGGTCCGGGCAGCTCTAC. Translating gives CGARGQGSGQLY. From start to end, the CDR3 is CGARGQGSGQLYF.

On this clone: Each gene name is a mouse one. The CDR3 end falls 1 residue outside the read, so it is completed with the germline J gene. V usage is TRBV15 and J usage is TRBJ1-3; unclear D gene. Between the trimmed V and J ends, which lost 3 bases and 1 base, there was a span of 4 bases. The germline CDR1 and CDR2 sequences are SGHND and FRSKSL. The CDR3 extends over 13 amino acids. CDR3 sequence: CASSLGSGNTLYF. CDR3 DNA (partial): TGTGCCAGCAGTTTGGGGTCTGGAAATACGCTCTAT.

A few counts support this clone. Gene names are mouse gene names. The CDR3 end falls 1 residue outside the read, so it is completed with the germline J gene. The chain links TRBV13-2 to TRBJ2-5; a weak D match, TRBD2 (6 bases). This CDR3 spans 15 amino acids. CDR1 and CDR2 from the germline V gene are NNHNN and SYGAGS (reference sequence). Trimming removed 0 bases from V and 3 bases from J, with 11 bases in between. The CDR3 region is CASGDAFLGQDTQYF. The DNA read from the CDR3 is TGTGCCAGCGGTGATGCATTCCTGGGGCAAGACACCCAGTAC.

For this clone: Gene names are the mouse ones. Read sequence stops 1 residue before the CDR3 end, and the germline J gene provides the missing end. The chain is built from TRBV1 and TRBJ2-7; D might be TRBD1 (8 bases). The germline V gene encodes CDR1 NSQYPW and CDR2 LRSPGD (reference sequence). V was trimmed by 0 bases and J by 7 bases, leaving 16 bases between them. CDR3 length: 15 residues. The part of the CDR3 DNA that was read is TGCACCTGCAGTGCAGATCAGGGGGCGGGGGGGGAACAGTAC. This gives the protein CTCSADQGAGGEQY. The whole CDR3 protein reads CTCSADQGAGGEQYF.

The count of this clone is one. Mouse gene names and germline throughout. The read comes to an end 1 residue before the CDR3 does, leaving the germline J gene to fill in the end. The chain employs TRBV13-3 and TRBJ2-1, with 10 nucleotides matching TRBD1. Germline V gives CDR1 NNHDY, CDR2 SYVADS. The trim removed 0 bases at V and 4 bases at J, leaving 4 bases unmatched. This CDR3 region has 16 residues. The CDR3 spells CASSDVGTGDYAEQFF. CDR3 DNA, as far as it was read: TGTGCCAGCAGTGATGTGGGGACAGGGGATTATGCTGAGCAGTTC.

Note on this clone: Gene names are the mouse ones. The sequence runs out 1 residue before the end of the CDR3; the remainder is reconstructed from the germline J gene. The same CDR3 arises from other DNA sequences in this sample as well. The rearrangement joins TRBV2 to TRBJ2-5, with 9 bases identical to TRBD2. The CDR3 runs 15 residues. V shed 0 bases and J 3 bases; nucleotides not matched to a gene: 1. Germline values: CDR1 LGHNA, CDR2 YSYQKL. CDR3 DNA (partial): TGTGCCAGCAGCCAAGAGGGGACTGGGCAAGACACCCAGTAC. This encodes CASSQEGTGQDTQY. The full-length CDR3 reads as CASSQEGTGQDTQYF.

Note on this clone: The gene names given are mouse names. The sequenced fragment ends 1 residue before the CDR3 boundary, so the rest is inferred from the germline J gene. The chain combines TRBV2 with TRBJ1-3; D gene unclear. The CDR3 extends over 15 amino acids. Germline V gene data show CDR1 as LGHNA and CDR2 as YSYQKL. Trimming took 0 bases from V and 0 from J, leaving 6 bases between them. The CDR3 DNA, read in part, is TGTGCCAGCAGCCAAGATCAGCATTCTGGAAATACGCTCTAT. It translates to CASSQDQHSGNTLY. The CDR3 as a whole reads CASSQDQHSGNTLYF.

With regard to this clone: Germline and genes here are mouse. The read terminates 1 residue ahead of where the CDR3 ends, so the germline J gene completes it. The chain has TRBV13-2 and TRBJ2-5; no reliable D call. This CDR3 is built from 11 residues. Germline-derived CDR1 and CDR2 are NNHNN and SYGAGS (reference sequence). V was cut by 5 bases and J by 2 bases, with 3 bases left in between. The CDR3 is CASGLQDTQYF. The CDR3 DNA, read in part, is TGTGCCAGCGGCCTCCAAGACACCCAGTAC.

To note about this clone: Gene names are the mouse ones. The read is 1 residue too short to cover the CDR3 end, so that end is filled in from the germline J gene. This chain connects TRBV29 to TRBJ1-1, with unresolved D. This CDR3 contains 13 residues. Trimming took off 2 bases at V and 0 bases at J, with 4 bases between the two ends. Germline loops: CDR1 MSHET, CDR2 SYDVDS. Here the CDR3 reads CASSLPANTEVFF. The sequenced part of the CDR3 DNA is TGTGCTAGCAGTTTACCAGCAAACACAGAAGTCTTC.

Comment on this clone: Gene names and germline refer to mouse. Read sequence stops 1 residue before the CDR3 end, and the germline J gene provides the missing end. The V call is TRBV13-3, the J call TRBJ2-2, with 8 bases that match TRBD2. This CDR3 spans 14 amino acids. V lost 6 bases, J lost 3 bases, and 4 bases stayed unmatched. In germline, CDR1 is NNHDY, CDR2 SYVADS. CDR3 DNA, as far as it was read: TGTGCCAGCACCCCCTGGGGGGACACCGGGCAGCTCTAC. This gives the protein CASTPWGDTGQLY. The whole CDR3 reads CASTPWGDTGQLYF.

As to this clone: Germline and genes here are mouse. The read stops 1 residue short of the end of the CDR3; the missing end is completed from the germline J gene. This chain uses TRBV5 with TRBJ2-4; no clear D. The ends were cut back, 0 bases at V and 3 bases at J, with 7 bases in the middle. The CDR3 sequence is 14 residues long. Germline V CDR1 and CDR2: LGHNA, YNLKQL (reference sequence). CDR3 region: CASSQENNQNTLYF. The part of the CDR3 DNA that was read is TGTGCCAGCAGCCAAGAAAACAACCAAAACACCTTGTAC.

A remark on this clone: The listed genes are named as in mouse. The sequenced fragment ends 1 residue before the CDR3 boundary, so the rest is inferred from the germline J gene. V and J are TRBV5 and TRBJ2-3; 10 positions agree with TRBD2. Germline lookup yields CDR1 LGHNA and CDR2 YNLKQL (reference sequence). CDR3 length: 17 amino acids. The trim removed 0 bases at V and 1 base at J, leaving 4 bases unmatched. Partial CDR3 DNA: TGTGCCAGCAGCCAAGACTGGGGGGGCGCTGGTGCAGAAACGCTGTAT. It yields the protein CASSQDWGGAGAETLY. The full-length CDR3 reads as CASSQDWGGAGAETLYF.

With regard to this clone: The listed genes are named as in mouse. The sequenced fragment ends 1 residue before the CDR3 boundary, so the rest is inferred from the germline J gene. V gene TRBV13-1 combines with J gene TRBJ2-7; D ambiguous. Trimming pared 6 bases from V and 4 bases from J, leaving 8 bases between. The CDR3 runs to 11 residues. CDR1 NSHNY and CDR2 SYGAGN come from the germline V gene. The CDR3 sequence: CASNGQYEQYF. The sequenced part of the CDR3 DNA is TGTGCCAGCAACGGGCAGTATGAACAGTAC.

On this clone itself: Genes and germline are mouse. The CDR3 end lies 1 residue beyond the end of the read and is filled in from the germline J gene. The V call is TRBV5, the J call TRBJ1-1, with D uncertain. The CDR3 covers 13 residues. Germline V CDR1 and CDR2: LGHNA, YNLKQL (reference sequence). V lost 0 bases and J lost 4, with 6 bases in between. The CDR3 loop is CASSQENPTEVFF. The CDR3 bases that were read are TGTGCCAGCAGCCAAGAAAATCCCACAGAAGTCTTC.

In regard to this clone: Here the gene names and germline are mouse. The read comes to an end 1 residue before the CDR3 does, leaving the germline J gene to fill in the end. The chain uses TRBV16 and TRBJ2-3; D uncertain. V was clipped by 0 bases and J by 3 bases, with 1 base between them. From germline, CDR1 is SGHSA and CDR2 FRNQAP. This CDR3 contains 12 residues. CDR3 region: CASSLDAETLYF. The covered CDR3 bases are TGTGCAAGCAGCTTAGACGCAGAAACGCTGTAT.